The 30 T cell receptor beta chains in this list originate from one sample, sequenced in a study of T cell responses to AZD1222 COVID-19 vaccine (dated by TCRdb to 2020 to 2023). The library was obtained by the immunoSEQ multiplex PCR assay. TCRdb's version of the immuneACCESS table is confined to in-frame rearrangements and falls short of the full clone set. An unresolved V gene accounts for under half of the shortfall where checked; the remainder is of unknown origin. The sample profile shows 150,000 to 200,000 clones; 94% of them were found once. The top ten clones comprise 0.64% of the sample. In the paper's terms, the time point label means: baseline before first vaccination. Source: peripheral blood, taken on day 0 of AZD1222 vaccination. These receptors originate from an adult in good health.

This rearrangement joins TRBV5-6 to TRBJ1-1, with D hard to call. CDR3 length: 18 residues. The V gene lost 4 bases and the J gene lost 2 bases, with 24 bases spanning the gap. Germline loops: CDR1 SGHDT, CDR2 YYEEEE. CDR3 coding DNA: TGTGCCAGCAGCCTACCGCTATCCATGACTGGGGTCAACACTGAAGCTTTCTTT. It encodes CASSLPLSMTGVNTEAFF.

The V call is TRBV19, the J call TRBJ1-2; D unresolved. Between the trimmed V and J ends, which lost 3 bases and 2 bases, there was a span of 16 bases. The length of the CDR3 is 16 residues. CDR1 and CDR2 (germline): LNHDA, SQIVND (reference sequence). The CDR3 sequence: CASSMGFGNRNYGYTF. CDR3 sequence (DNA): TGTGCCAGTAGTATGGGTTTTGGGAATCGAAACTATGGCTACACCTTC.

V usage is TRBV4-2 and J usage is TRBJ2-3, with D hard to call. Germline loops: CDR1 LGHNA, CDR2 YNFKEQ. The CDR3 sequence is 17 residues long. Trimming pared 0 bases from V and 6 bases from J, leaving 19 bases between. The CDR3 DNA follows: TGTGCCAGCAGCCAAGAGAGTATGCAGGTTTTGGGGGATACGCAGTATTTT. It specifies CASSQESMQVLGDTQYF.

V and J are TRBV11-2 and TRBJ1-3; the D gene is possibly TRBD1 (6 bases). V lost 5 bases and J 4 bases, leaving 12 bases between the germline ends. The CDR3 runs to 14 residues. Germline assignment: CDR1 SGHAT and CDR2 FQNNGV. The CDR3, as DNA: TGTGCCAGCAGCCACGCGGGGACAGGAAACACCATATATTTT. Protein product: CASSHAGTGNTIYF.

CDR3 in amino acids: CASSSGTSVGADTQYF. The CDR3 DNA reads as TGTGCCAGCAGCTCCGGGACTAGCGTTGGGGCAGATACGCAGTATTTT. This chain uses TRBV7-3 with TRBJ2-3; TRBD2 aligns across 10 bases. The CDR3 runs 16 residues. Germline CDR1 is SGHTA and CDR2 is FQGTGA. Trimming removed 4 bases from V and 4 bases from J; junction bases left unmatched: 8. Complete variable domain (other parts from reference TRBV7-3 and TRBJ2-3): GAGVSQTPSNKVTEKGKYVELRCDPISGHTALYWYRQSLGQGPEFLIYFQGTGAADDSGLPNDRFFAVRPEGSVSTLKIQRTERGDSAVYLCASSSGTSVGADTQYFGPGTRLTVL.

The chain joins TRBV5-1 to TRBJ1-2, with D possibly TRBD1 on 6 matching bases. V shed 0 bases and J shed 4 bases, with 10 bases lying between them. Germline CDR1 is SGHRS and CDR2 is YFSETQ. This CDR3 has 14 amino acids. CDR3 sequence: CASSLGTVSYGYTF. In DNA, the CDR3 is TGCGCCAGCAGCTTGGGGACAGTAAGCTATGGCTACACCTTC.

This chain uses TRBV14 with TRBJ2-3; tentatively, D is TRBD2 (6 bases). This CDR3 has 16 amino acids. The V end lost 4 bases, the J end lost 1 base, and 15 bases lay between the germline ends. CDR1 SGHDN and CDR2 FVKESK come from the germline V gene. This CDR3 is CASSRIGEVGTDTQYF. The DNA of the CDR3 is TGTGCCAGCAGCCGAATAGGGGAGGTGGGCACAGATACGCAGTATTTT.

This clone was counted a single time. V and J are TRBV7-6 and TRBJ2-5; D remains ambiguous. The CDR3 is made up of 15 amino acids. Germline CDR1 is SGHVS and CDR2 is FNYEAQ. V was trimmed by 1 base and J by 4 bases, leaving 13 bases between them. The CDR3 loop is CASSLDPVGTETQYF. The CDR3 nucleotides read TGTGCCAGCAGCTTAGACCCAGTGGGAACAGAGACCCAGTACTTC.

The chain has TRBV30 and TRBJ2-7; D remains unclear. The CDR3 has 12 residues. Per germline, CDR1 GTSNPN and CDR2 SVGIG (reference sequence). V was pared by 5 bases and J by 5 bases, with 13 bases between. The CDR3 DNA sequence: TGTGCCTGGGAGCCTGTAAGAGACGAGCAGTACTTC. Amino acid sequence: CAWEPVRDEQYF.

The genes are TRBV3-1 (or the pseudogene TRBV3-2) and TRBJ2-1, with 15 bases fitting TRBD2. This CDR3 spans 12 amino acids. CDR1 is LGHDT, CDR2 YNNKEL, per germline (reference sequence). After removal of 6 bases from V and 14 bases from J, the junction contained 2 bases not matched to a gene. CDR3 nucleotide sequence: TGTGCCAGCAGGGGACTAGCGGGAGGTGAGTTCTTC. Residues: CASRGLAGGEFF.

The DNA of the CDR3 is TGCAGCGTTGGGGGGGTGGGTGGCACTGAAGCTTTCTTT. Translating it yields CSVGGVGGTEAFF. The J gene is TRBJ1-1, the V gene TRBV29-1; tentatively, D is TRBD1 (5 bases). Trimming took 4 bases from V and 4 from J, leaving 13 bases between them. This CDR3 contains 13 residues. The germline gives CDR1 SQVTM, CDR2 ANQGSEA.

The chain has TRBV5-1 and TRBJ1-2; D is unclear. V lost 1 base and J lost 2, with 9 bases in between. CDR1 and CDR2 (germline): SGHRS, YFSETQ. The CDR3 sequence is 14 residues long. DNA for the CDR3: TGCGCCAGCAGCTTGAATTCCCAAAACTATGGCTACACCTTC. This gives the protein CASSLNSQNYGYTF.

This chain uses TRBV12-3 or TRBV12-4 with TRBJ1-3; D is ambiguous. CDR3 size: 13 residues. The germline V and J ends were trimmed by 6 bases and 9 bases, with 15 bases remaining between them. This chain's CDR3 is CASSTSRGRTIYF. CDR3 nucleotides: TGTGCCAGCAGCACAAGTCGGGGTCGCACCATATATTTT.

The chain joins TRBV15 to TRBJ1-3, with 10 bases matching TRBD1. J lost 0 bases, V lost 8 bases, and 4 bases had no gene match. Germline V gene lookup returns CDR1 LNHNV and CDR2 YYDKDF (reference sequence). The CDR3 loop spans 15 amino acids. The CDR3 DNA reads TGTGCCACCGGACAGGGGGAAAACTCTGGAAACACCATATATTTT. Translated, it gives CATGQGENSGNTIYF. Looking up the rest from reference TRBV15 and TRBJ1-3 gives the full variable domain: DAMVIQNPRYQVTQFGKPVTLSCSQTLNHNVMYWYQQKSSQAPKLLFHYYDKDFNNEADTPDNFQSRRPNTSFCFLDIRSPGLGDTAMYLCATGQGENSGNTIYFGEGSWLTVV.

The chain uses TRBV6-4 and TRBJ2-7, with TRBD1 as a possible D gene (5 bases). Trimming left V 2 bases short and J 10 bases short, with 9 bases between. The CDR3 runs to 11 residues. Germline V gene data show CDR1 as MRHNA and CDR2 as SNTAGT. CDR3 in DNA: TGTGCCAGCAGTGACGGGGCGGAACAGTACTTC. Residues: CASSDGAEQYF.

V is TRBV6-5 and J is TRBJ2-2, with D uncertain. V was trimmed by 8 bases and J by 4 bases, leaving 8 bases between them. Germline V lookup: CDR1 MNHEY, CDR2 SVGAGI. The CDR3 has 12 amino acids. CDR3 sequence: CASSLGTGELFF. The CDR3 DNA follows: TGTGCCAGCTCCCTAGGCACCGGGGAGCTGTTTTTT.

This rearrangement joins TRBV7-8 to TRBJ1-1, with TRBD1 as a possible D gene (6 bases). The CDR3 length is 12 residues. Germline assignment: CDR1 SGHVS and CDR2 FQNEAQ. Trimming cost V 8 bases and J 5 bases, with 12 bases left between them. The CDR3 coding sequence is TGTGCCAGCGGGGGCAGGACTACTGAAGCTTTCTTT. It specifies CASGGRTTEAFF.

DNA of the CDR3: TGTGCCAGCAGCCAAGCGGGGAACACCGGGGAGCTGTTTTTT. Protein: CASSQAGNTGELFF. V and J are TRBV3-1 (or the pseudogene TRBV3-2) and TRBJ2-2, with no clear D. Trimming shortened V by 1 base and J by 1 base, and 4 bases separated the two germline ends. The CDR3 is made up of 14 amino acids. Germline V gene sequence: CDR1 LGHDT, CDR2 YNNKEL (reference sequence).

The chain combines TRBV7-6 with TRBJ2-7; TRBD1 matches 7 bases. Trimming cost V 5 bases and J 3 bases; bases outside gene matches: 4. The CDR3 covers 13 residues. CDR1 and CDR2 from the germline V gene are SGHVS and FNYEAQ. The CDR3 nucleotides read TGTGCCAGCAGCCCAGGGGGAAACTACGAGCAGTACTTC. This translates into CASSPGGNYEQYF.

The V gene is TRBV6-1, the J gene TRBJ2-5; 14 nucleotides agree with TRBD2. The ends lost 4 bases at V and 2 bases at J; junction bases unmatched: 6. Germline loops: CDR1 MNHNS, CDR2 SASEGT. The CDR3 runs 17 residues. This CDR3 reads CASSAWTSGRFQETQYF. For the CDR3, the DNA is TGTGCCAGCAGTGCCTGGACTAGCGGGAGGTTTCAAGAGACCCAGTACTTC.

The chain employs TRBV25-1 and TRBJ1-6, with D tentatively TRBD1 (6 bases). Germline CDR1 MGHDK, CDR2 SYGVNS. V was cut by 6 bases and J by 12 bases, with 27 bases left in between. CDR3 size: 17 residues. CDR3: CASSTSGPTGRIRPLHF. As DNA, the CDR3 is TGTGCCAGCAGCACAAGTGGTCCAACAGGGCGGATCCGACCCCTCCACTTT.

The chain joins TRBV4-1 to TRBJ2-7, with 10 bases identical to TRBD1. CDR1 is MGHRA and CDR2 is YSYEKL in the germline V gene. Trimming cost V 5 bases and J 7 bases; bases outside gene matches: 5. The CDR3 is 13 residues long. The CDR3 bases are TGCGCCAGCAGCTTAGGGGACAGGGGTGAGCAGTACTTC. Its translation: CASSLGDRGEQYF.

Notes on this clone: A much larger clone differs from this one at a single base, so this may be a read error. The chain recombines TRBV6-6 with TRBJ1-1; D is uncertain. V lost 2 bases and J lost 1, with 2 bases in between. The CDR3 is 12 amino acids. Germline V gives CDR1 MNHNY, CDR2 SVGAGI (reference sequence). The CDR3 nucleotides are TGTGCCAGCAGTTACAGGAACACTGAAGCTTTCTTT. This sequence encodes CASSYRNTEAFF.

The rearrangement joins TRBV12-3 or TRBV12-4 to TRBJ1-2, with a possible D match to TRBD1 (5 bases). The CDR3 has 13 amino acids. Trimming left V 3 bases short and J 6 bases short, with 11 bases between. The CDR3, as DNA: TGTGCCAGCAGTTTGGAACAGGTACATGGCTACACCTTC. This translates into CASSLEQVHGYTF.

This chain joins TRBV28 and TRBJ1-1, with 7 bases fitting TRBD1. CDR1 and CDR2 from the germline V gene are MDHEN and SYDVKM. The CDR3 spans 12 residues. The V segment lost 6 bases and the J segment 5 bases; nucleotides outside the gene matches: 3. The DNA for the CDR3 is TGTGCCAGCAGCCTCAGGGGGACTGAAGCTTTCTTT. As protein: CASSLRGTEAFF.

This clone is a singleton in its sample. The J gene is TRBJ2-7, the V gene TRBV5-4, with 8 bases that match TRBD1. Germline assignment: CDR1 SGHNT and CDR2 YYREEE (reference sequence). CDR3 length: 15 residues. J lost 2 bases, V lost 4 bases, and 8 bases had no gene match. The DNA for the CDR3 is TGTGCCAGCAGCATCGGACAGGGAACCACCTACGAGCAGTACTTC. Protein product: CASSIGQGTTYEQYF.

The chain joins TRBV6-5 to TRBJ1-6, with D unresolved. The CDR3 runs to 12 residues. CDR1 and CDR2 (germline): MNHEY, SVGAGI. Trimming left V 8 bases short and J 1 base short, with 3 bases between. CDR3 DNA sequence: TGTGCCAGCGGATCCTATAATTCACCCCTCCACTTT. It encodes CASGSYNSPLHF.

CDR3 nucleotides: TGCGCCAGCAGCTTTACCGGTTCTGGAAACACCATATATTTT. Translation: CASSFTGSGNTIYF. J is TRBJ1-3 and V is TRBV5-1; D gene uncertain. V dropped 2 bases and J dropped 1 base, with 7 bases sitting between them. From germline, CDR1 is SGHRS and CDR2 YFSETQ. The CDR3 is 14 residues long.

CDR3 protein: CASSQGGSGRVYEQYF. The CDR3, as DNA: TGTGCCAGCAGCCAAGGTGGTAGCGGGAGGGTCTACGAGCAGTACTTC. The rearrangement joins TRBV4-2 to TRBJ2-7, with TRBD2 matching 11 bases. This CDR3 contains 16 residues. Looked up from germline, CDR1 is LGHNA and CDR2 is YNFKEQ. V shed 1 base and J 3 bases; nucleotides not matched to a gene: 5.

The chain employs TRBV27 and TRBJ1-5, with 7 nucleotides matching TRBD1. CDR1 and CDR2 (germline): MNHEY, SMNVEV (reference sequence). The CDR3 totals 16 residues. The trim removed 8 bases at V and 3 bases at J, leaving 13 bases unmatched. This CDR3 reads CASGPWDRNINQPQHF. Written as DNA, the CDR3 is TGTGCCAGCGGGCCCTGGGACAGAAACATCAATCAGCCCCAGCATTTT.